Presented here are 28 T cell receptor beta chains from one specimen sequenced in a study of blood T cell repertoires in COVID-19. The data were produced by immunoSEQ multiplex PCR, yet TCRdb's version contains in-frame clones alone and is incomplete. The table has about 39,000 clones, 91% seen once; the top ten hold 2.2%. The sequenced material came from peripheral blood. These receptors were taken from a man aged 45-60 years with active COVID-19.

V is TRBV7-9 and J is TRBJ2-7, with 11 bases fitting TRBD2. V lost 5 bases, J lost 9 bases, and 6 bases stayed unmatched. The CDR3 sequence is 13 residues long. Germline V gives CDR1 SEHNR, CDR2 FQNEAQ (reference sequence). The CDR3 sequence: CASSPPSGRRQYF. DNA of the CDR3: TGTGCCAGCAGCCCCCCTAGCGGGAGGCGGCAGTACTTC.

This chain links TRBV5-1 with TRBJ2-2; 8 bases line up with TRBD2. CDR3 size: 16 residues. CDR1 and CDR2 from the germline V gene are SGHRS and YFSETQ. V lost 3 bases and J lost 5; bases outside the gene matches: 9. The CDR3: CASSWGSGSGTGELFF. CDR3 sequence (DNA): TGCGCCAGCAGCTGGGGGAGCGGGAGTGGTACCGGGGAGCTGTTTTTT.

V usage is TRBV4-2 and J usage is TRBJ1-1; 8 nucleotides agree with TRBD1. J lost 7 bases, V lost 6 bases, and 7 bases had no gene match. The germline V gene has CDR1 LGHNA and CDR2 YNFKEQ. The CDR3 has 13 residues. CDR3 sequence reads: CASSQPGQDEAFF. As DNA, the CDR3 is TGTGCCAGCAGTCAACCGGGACAGGATGAAGCTTTCTTT.

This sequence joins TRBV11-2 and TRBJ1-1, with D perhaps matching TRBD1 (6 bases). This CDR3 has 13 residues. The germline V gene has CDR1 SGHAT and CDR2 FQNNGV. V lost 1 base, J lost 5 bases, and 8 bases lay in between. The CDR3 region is CASSLAQGTEAFF. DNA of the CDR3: TGTGCCAGCAGCTTAGCCCAGGGGACTGAAGCTTTCTTT. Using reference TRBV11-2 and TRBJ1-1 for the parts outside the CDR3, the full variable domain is EAGVAQSPRYKIIEKRQSVAFWCNPISGHATLYWYQQILGQGPKLLIQFQNNGVVDDSQLPKDRFSAERLKGVDSTLKIQPAKLEDSAVYLCASSLAQGTEAFFGQGTRLTVV.

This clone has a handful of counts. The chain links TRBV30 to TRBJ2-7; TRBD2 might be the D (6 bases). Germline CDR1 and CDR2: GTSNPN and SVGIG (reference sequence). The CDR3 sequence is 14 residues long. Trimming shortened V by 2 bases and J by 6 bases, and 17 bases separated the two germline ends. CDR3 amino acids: CAWSTSRLAFEQYF. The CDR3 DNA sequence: TGTGCCTGGAGTACGAGTCGGCTAGCGTTCGAGCAGTACTTC.

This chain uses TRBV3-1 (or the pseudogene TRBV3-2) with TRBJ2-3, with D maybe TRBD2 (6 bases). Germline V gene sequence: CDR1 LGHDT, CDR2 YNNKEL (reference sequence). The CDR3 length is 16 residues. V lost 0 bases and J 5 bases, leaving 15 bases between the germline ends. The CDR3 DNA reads TGTGCCAGCAGCCAAGATGGCGGGACCCCGGGAGATACGCAGTATTTT. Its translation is CASSQDGGTPGDTQYF.

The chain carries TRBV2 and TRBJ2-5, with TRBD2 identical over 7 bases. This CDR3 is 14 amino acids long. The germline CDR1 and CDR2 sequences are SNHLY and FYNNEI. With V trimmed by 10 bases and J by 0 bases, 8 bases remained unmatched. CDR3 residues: CAIEGGGDQETQYF. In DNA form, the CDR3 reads TGTGCCATCGAAGGTGGGGGGGACCAAGAGACCCAGTACTTC.

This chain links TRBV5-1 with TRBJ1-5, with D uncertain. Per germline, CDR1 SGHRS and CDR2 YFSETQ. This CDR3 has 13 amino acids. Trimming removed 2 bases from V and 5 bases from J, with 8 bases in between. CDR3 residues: CASSFGEHQPQHF. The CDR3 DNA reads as TGCGCCAGCAGCTTCGGGGAACATCAGCCCCAGCATTTT. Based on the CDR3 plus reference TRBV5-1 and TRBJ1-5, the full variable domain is KAGVTQTPRYLIKTRGQQVTLSCSPISGHRSVSWYQQTPGQGLQFLFEYFSETQRNKGNFPGRFSGRQFSNSRSEMNVSTLELGDSALYLCASSFGEHQPQHFGDGTRLSIL.

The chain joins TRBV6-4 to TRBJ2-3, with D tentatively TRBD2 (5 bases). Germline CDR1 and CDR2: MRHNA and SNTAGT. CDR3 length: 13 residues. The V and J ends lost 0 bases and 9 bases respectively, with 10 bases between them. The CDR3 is CASSDSSGITQYF. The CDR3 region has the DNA TGTGCCAGCAGTGACTCGTCCGGGATCACGCAGTATTTT.

The DNA of the CDR3 is TGTGCCAGCAGCCCGGGACTGAGCTCCTACGAGCAGTACTTC. It yields the protein CASSPGLSSYEQYF. V gene TRBV5-4 combines with J gene TRBJ2-7; D is possibly TRBD2 (6 bases). Germline CDR1 SGHNT, CDR2 YYREEE (reference sequence). The CDR3 is 14 amino acids. Trimming shortened V by 4 bases and J by 0 bases, and 11 bases separated the two germline ends.

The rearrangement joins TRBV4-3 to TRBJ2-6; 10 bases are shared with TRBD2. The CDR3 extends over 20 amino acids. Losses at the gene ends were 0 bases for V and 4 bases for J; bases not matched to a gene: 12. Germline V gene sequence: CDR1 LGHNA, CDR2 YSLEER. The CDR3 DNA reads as TGCGCCAGCAGCCAAGAGTTGTTAGCGGGGGGCCTCTCGGGGGCCAACGTCCTGACTTTC. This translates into CASSQELLAGGLSGANVLTF.

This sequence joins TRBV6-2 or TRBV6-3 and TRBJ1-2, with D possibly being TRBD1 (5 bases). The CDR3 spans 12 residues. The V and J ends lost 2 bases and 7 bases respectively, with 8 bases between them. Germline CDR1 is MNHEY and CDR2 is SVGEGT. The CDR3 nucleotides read TGTGCCAGCAGTTACGGACAAGGTGGCTACACCTTC. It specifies CASSYGQGGYTF.

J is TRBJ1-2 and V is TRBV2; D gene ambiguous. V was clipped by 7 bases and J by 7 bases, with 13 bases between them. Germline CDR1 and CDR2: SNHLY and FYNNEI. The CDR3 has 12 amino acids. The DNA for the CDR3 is TGTGCCAGCACCGCCGGGGAGAGTGGCTACACCTTC. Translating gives CASTAGESGYTF.

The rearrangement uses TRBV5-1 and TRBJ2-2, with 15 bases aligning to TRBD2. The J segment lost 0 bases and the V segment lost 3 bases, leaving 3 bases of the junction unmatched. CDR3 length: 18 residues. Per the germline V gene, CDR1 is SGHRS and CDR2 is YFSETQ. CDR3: CASSSGLAGGSNTGELFF. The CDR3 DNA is TGCGCCAGCAGCTCGGGACTAGCGGGGGGCTCGAACACCGGGGAGCTGTTTTTT.

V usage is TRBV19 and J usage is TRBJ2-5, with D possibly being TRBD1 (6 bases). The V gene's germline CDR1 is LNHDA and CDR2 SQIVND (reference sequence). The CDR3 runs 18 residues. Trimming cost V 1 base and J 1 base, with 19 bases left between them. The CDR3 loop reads CASSIVPHSGVGQETQYF. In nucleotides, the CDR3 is TGTGCCAGTAGTATAGTCCCCCACTCAGGGGTGGGCCAAGAGACCCAGTACTTC.

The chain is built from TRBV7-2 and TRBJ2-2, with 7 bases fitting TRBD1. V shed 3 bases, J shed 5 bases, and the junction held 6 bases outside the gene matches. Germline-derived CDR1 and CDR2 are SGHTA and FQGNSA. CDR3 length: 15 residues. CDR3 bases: TGTGCCAGCAGCTTCCGACAGGGATGGACCGGGGAGCTGTTTTTT. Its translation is CASSFRQGWTGELFF.

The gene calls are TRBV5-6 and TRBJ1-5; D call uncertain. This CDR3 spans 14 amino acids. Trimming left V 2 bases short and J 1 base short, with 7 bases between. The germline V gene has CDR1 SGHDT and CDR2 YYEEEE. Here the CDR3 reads CASSLGLSNQPQHF. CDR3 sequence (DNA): TGTGCCAGCAGCTTAGGACTGAGCAATCAGCCCCAGCATTTT.

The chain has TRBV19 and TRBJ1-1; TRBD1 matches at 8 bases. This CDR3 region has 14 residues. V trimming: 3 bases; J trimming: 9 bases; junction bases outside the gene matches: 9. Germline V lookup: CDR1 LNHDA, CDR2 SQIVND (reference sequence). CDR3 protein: CASSILGQGAKAFF. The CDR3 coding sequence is TGTGCCAGTAGTATCTTGGGGCAGGGGGCTAAAGCTTTCTTT.

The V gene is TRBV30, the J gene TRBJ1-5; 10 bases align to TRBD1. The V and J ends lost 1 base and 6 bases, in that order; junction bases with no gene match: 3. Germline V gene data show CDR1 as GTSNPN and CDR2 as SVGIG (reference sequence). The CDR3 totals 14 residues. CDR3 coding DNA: TGTGCCTGGAGTGGTGGGACAGGGGTTCAGCCCCAGCATTTT. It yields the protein CAWSGGTGVQPQHF.

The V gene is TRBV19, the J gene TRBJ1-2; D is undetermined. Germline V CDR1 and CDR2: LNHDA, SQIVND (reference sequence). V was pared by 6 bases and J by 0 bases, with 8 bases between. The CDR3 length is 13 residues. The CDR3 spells CASSQRSNYGYTF. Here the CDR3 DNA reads TGTGCCAGTAGCCAGCGTTCTAACTATGGCTACACCTTC.

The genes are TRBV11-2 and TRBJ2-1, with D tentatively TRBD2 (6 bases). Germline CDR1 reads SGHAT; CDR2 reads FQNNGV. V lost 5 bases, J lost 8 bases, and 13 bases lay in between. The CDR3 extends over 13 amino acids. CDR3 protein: CASSLGGDHEQFF. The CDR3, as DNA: TGTGCCAGCAGCCTCGGAGGGGACCATGAGCAGTTCTTC.

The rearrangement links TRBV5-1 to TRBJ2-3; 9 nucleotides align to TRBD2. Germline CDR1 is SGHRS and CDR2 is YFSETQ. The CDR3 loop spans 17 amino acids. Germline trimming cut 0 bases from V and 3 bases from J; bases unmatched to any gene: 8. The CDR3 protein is CASSLASGSGRTDTQYF. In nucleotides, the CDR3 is TGCGCCAGCAGCTTGGCCTCCGGTAGCGGGAGAACAGATACGCAGTATTTT. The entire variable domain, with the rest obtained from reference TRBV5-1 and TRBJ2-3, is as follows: KAGVTQTPRYLIKTRGQQVTLSCSPISGHRSVSWYQQTPGQGLQFLFEYFSETQRNKGNFPGRFSGRQFSNSRSEMNVSTLELGDSALYLCASSLASGSGRTDTQYFGPGTRLTVL.

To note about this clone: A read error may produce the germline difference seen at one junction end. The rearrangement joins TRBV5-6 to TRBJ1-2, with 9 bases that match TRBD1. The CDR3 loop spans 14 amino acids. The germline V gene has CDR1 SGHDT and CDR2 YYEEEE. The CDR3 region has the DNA TGTGCCAGCAGCTTACCGGGACAGGGTTTTATCAAGATCTTC. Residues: CASSLPGQGFIKIF.

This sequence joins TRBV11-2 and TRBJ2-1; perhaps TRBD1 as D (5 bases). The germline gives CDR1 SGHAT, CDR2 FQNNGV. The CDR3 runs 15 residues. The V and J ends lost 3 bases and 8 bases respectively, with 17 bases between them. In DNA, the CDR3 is TGTGCCAGCAGCTTCCTAGGGGCAGGGCAGGATGAGCAGTTCTTC. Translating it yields CASSFLGAGQDEQFF.

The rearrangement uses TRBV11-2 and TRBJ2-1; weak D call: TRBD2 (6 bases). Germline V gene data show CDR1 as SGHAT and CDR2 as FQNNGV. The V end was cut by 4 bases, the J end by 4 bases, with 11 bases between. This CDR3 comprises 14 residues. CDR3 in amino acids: CASSWSAGYNEQFF. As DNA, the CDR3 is TGTGCCAGCAGCTGGTCGGCGGGGTACAATGAGCAGTTCTTC.

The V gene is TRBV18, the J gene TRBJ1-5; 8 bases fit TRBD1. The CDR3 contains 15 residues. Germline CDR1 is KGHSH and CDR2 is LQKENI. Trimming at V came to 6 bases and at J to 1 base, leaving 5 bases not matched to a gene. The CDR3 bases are TGTGCCAGCTCCCGAAACAGGGGGAGCAATCAGCCCCAGCATTTT. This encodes CASSRNRGSNQPQHF. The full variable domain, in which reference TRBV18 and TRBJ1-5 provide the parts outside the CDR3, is NAGVMQNPRHLVRRRGQEARLRCSPMKGHSHVYWYRQLPEEGLKFMVYLQKENIIDESGMPKERFSAEFPKEGPSILRIQQVVRGDSAAYFCASSRNRGSNQPQHFGDGTRLSIL.

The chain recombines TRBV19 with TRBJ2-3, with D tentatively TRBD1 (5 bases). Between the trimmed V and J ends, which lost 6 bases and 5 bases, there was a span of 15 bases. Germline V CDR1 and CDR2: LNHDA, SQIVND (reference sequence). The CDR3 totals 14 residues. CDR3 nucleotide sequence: TGTGCCAGTAGGCTCAGGGATGGGAAAGATACGCAGTATTTT. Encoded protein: CASRLRDGKDTQYF. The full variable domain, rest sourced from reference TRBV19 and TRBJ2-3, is DGGITQSPKYLFRKEGQNVTLSCEQNLNHDAMYWYRQDPGQGLRLIYYSQIVNDFQKGDIAEGYSVSREKKESFPLTVTSAQKNPTAFYLCASRLRDGKDTQYFGPGTRLTVL.

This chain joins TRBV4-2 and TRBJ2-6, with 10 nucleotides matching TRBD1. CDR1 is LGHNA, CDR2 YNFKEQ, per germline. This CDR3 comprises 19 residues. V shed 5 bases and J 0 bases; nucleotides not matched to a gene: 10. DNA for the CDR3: TGTGCCAGCAGCTTCCTCGGGACAGGGGCCGCCTCTGGGGCCAACGTCCTGACTTTC. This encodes CASSFLGTGAASGANVLTF.